This T cell receptor (beta chain) was obtained from a study of naive and memory T cell subsets. Germline lookup yields CDR1 SGHVS and CDR2 FQNEAQ. The CDR3 is 14 amino acids. V lost 4 bases and J lost 8, with 15 bases in between. TCR cDNA received a 3' ligated oligonucleotide that carried a UMI. RNA was extracted from roughly 2.6 ml of whole blood of healthy adults. Four PCR rounds used nested alpha and beta constant region primers plus the SP2 primer. TCRdb reanalysed the 5' RACE reads using MiXCR and keeps one entry per CDR3 protein. The sample lists about 62,000 distinct CDR3 sequences; 7% to 8% were seen once.

This clonotype was obtained from a female donor in good health. V is TRBV7-8 and J is TRBJ2-1, with D possibly TRBD2 on 5 matching bases. The CDR3 loop reads CASSSSGFVDEQFF. The DNA for the CDR3 is TGTGCCAGCAGCTCGAGCGGTTTCGTGGATGAGCAGTTCTTC.